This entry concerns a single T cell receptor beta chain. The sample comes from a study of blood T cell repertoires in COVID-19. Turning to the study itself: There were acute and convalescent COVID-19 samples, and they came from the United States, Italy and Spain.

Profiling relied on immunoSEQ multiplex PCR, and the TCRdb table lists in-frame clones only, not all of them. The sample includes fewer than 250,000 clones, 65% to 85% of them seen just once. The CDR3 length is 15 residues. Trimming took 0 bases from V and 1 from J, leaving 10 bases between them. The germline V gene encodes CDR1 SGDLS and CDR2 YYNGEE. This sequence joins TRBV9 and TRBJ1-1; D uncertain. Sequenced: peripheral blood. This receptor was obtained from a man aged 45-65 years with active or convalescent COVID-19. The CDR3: CASSVDHHGNTEAFF. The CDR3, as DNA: TGTGCCAGCAGCGTAGATCACCACGGGAACACTGAAGCTTTCTTT.